These 27 T cell receptor beta chains originate from one sample sequenced in a study of siplizumab effects on memory and regulatory T cells. Assay used: immunoSEQ multiplex PCR; TCRdb lists only in-frame clones, some missing. The sample has about 100,000 clones, about nine tenths seen once. Specimen: non-Treg CD4+ T cells sorted from blood. The receptors originated from a human donor in good health.

This rearrangement joins TRBV5-4 to TRBJ2-3, with 11 bases aligning to TRBD2. The CDR3 length is 18 residues. CDR1 and CDR2 from the germline V gene are SGHNT and YYREEE (reference sequence). V shed 0 bases and J 1 base; nucleotides not matched to a gene: 7. In DNA form, the CDR3 reads TGTGCCAGCAGCTTGGCCAGGCTAGCGGGAGGCGGCACAGATACGCAGTATTTT. Its protein is CASSLARLAGGGTDTQYF.

The V call is TRBV12-5, the J call TRBJ2-2; 10 nucleotides line up with TRBD1. The germline V gene encodes CDR1 LGHNT and CDR2 FRNRAP. The CDR3 sequence is 16 residues long. The V segment lost 1 base and the J segment 4 bases; nucleotides outside the gene matches: 3. In DNA form, the CDR3 reads TGTGCTAGTGGTTTGGGGACAGGGGGTGGCACCGGGGAGCTGTTTTTT. It encodes CASGLGTGGGTGELFF.

The chain has TRBV19 and TRBJ2-7; D is perhaps TRBD2 (5 bases). CDR1 LNHDA and CDR2 SQIVND come from the germline V gene (reference sequence). V was cut by 7 bases and J by 1 base, with 11 bases left in between. The CDR3 spans 13 residues. CDR3: CASMPRGSYEQYF. The DNA for the CDR3 is TGTGCCAGTATGCCCAGAGGGTCCTACGAGCAGTACTTC.

V gene TRBV6-6 combines with J gene TRBJ1-3; D might be TRBD1 (6 bases). CDR1 is MNHNY, CDR2 SVGAGI, per germline (reference sequence). CDR3 length: 16 residues. Trimming stripped 4 bases from V and 0 bases from J, with 13 bases between. The CDR3 sequence is CASSSTTGSSGNTIYF. CDR3 DNA: TGTGCCAGCAGTTCCACCACAGGGAGCTCTGGAAACACCATATATTTT.

The chain is built from TRBV4-2 and TRBJ2-7, with 14 bases that match TRBD2. The length of the CDR3 is 15 residues. V shed 5 bases, J shed 4 bases, and the junction held 4 bases outside the gene matches. Germline assignment: CDR1 LGHNA and CDR2 YNFKEQ. The CDR3 DNA is TGTGCCAGCAGCTACGGGACTAGCGGGAGTTACGAGCAGTACTTC. Its protein is CASSYGTSGSYEQYF.

J is TRBJ2-7 and V is TRBV6-6, with 7 bases identical to TRBD2. The V gene's germline CDR1 is MNHNY and CDR2 SVGAGI (reference sequence). CDR3 length equals 15 residues. Trimming cost V 5 bases and J 5 bases; bases outside gene matches: 12. The CDR3 DNA reads TGTGCCAGCAGTGAGCGGGGCAAACAAGCCGACGAGCAGTACTTC. It translates to CASSERGKQADEQYF.

The chain links TRBV7-2 to TRBJ2-3; TRBD1 is a possible D gene (5 bases). Trimming removed 2 bases at V and 6 bases at J, with 12 bases between. The CDR3 totals 14 residues. Germline V gives CDR1 SGHTA, CDR2 FQGNSA. CDR3 sequence reads: CASSLNVGRDTQYF. Here the CDR3 DNA reads TGTGCCAGCAGCTTAAATGTGGGGCGGGATACGCAGTATTTT.

The J gene is TRBJ2-3, the V gene TRBV7-9; TRBD1 is a possible D gene (6 bases). The CDR3 is made up of 12 amino acids. In germline, CDR1 is SEHNR, CDR2 FQNEAQ (reference sequence). Trimming shortened V by 9 bases and J by 4 bases, and 11 bases separated the two germline ends. This chain's CDR3 is CASTGGPDTQYF. For the CDR3, the DNA is TGTGCCAGTACTGGGGGCCCAGATACGCAGTATTTT.

The chain uses TRBV7-3 and TRBJ2-1; D is possibly TRBD1 (6 bases). Trimming removed 1 base at V and 1 base at J, with 11 bases between. Per germline, CDR1 SGHTA and CDR2 FQGTGA. The CDR3 loop spans 16 amino acids. The CDR3 DNA sequence: TGTGCCAGCAGCTTAAACCTCGGACAGTCCTACAATGAGCAGTTCTTC. Amino acid sequence: CASSLNLGQSYNEQFF.

The V gene is TRBV5-1, the J gene TRBJ2-5; 7 bases match TRBD2. The V gene's germline CDR1 is SGHRS and CDR2 YFSETQ. CDR3 size: 17 residues. The V and J ends lost 0 bases and 0 bases, in that order; junction bases with no gene match: 8. DNA for the CDR3: TGCGCCAGCAGCTTGGGGTGGTCTAGCGGTTACCAAGAGACCCAGTACTTC. Its protein product is CASSLGWSSGYQETQYF.

The chain couples TRBV18 to TRBJ2-3; D unresolved. Germline-derived CDR1 and CDR2 are KGHSH and LQKENI. The V end lost 2 bases, the J end lost 3 bases, and 9 bases lay between the germline ends. There are 14 residues in the CDR3. CDR3 in amino acids: CASSPNSGTDTQYF. CDR3 coding DNA: TGTGCCAGCTCACCAAATTCCGGGACAGATACGCAGTATTTT.

The rearrangement joins TRBV6-6 to TRBJ1-1, with no clear D. The germline gives CDR1 MNHNY, CDR2 SVGAGI (reference sequence). Trimming shortened V by 6 bases and J by 1 base, and 15 bases separated the two germline ends. The CDR3 consists of 15 residues. This CDR3 reads CASRTTFEGNTEAFF. CDR3 bases: TGTGCCAGCAGGACAACTTTTGAAGGGAACACTGAAGCTTTCTTT.

The rearrangement links TRBV18 to TRBJ1-3; 8 positions agree with TRBD1. The junction had 2 bases not matched to a gene; V was cut back by 4 bases and J by 0 bases. This CDR3 is built from 15 residues. Germline V gene lookup returns CDR1 KGHSH and CDR2 LQKENI. The CDR3 loop is CASSLQGGSGNTIYF. CDR3 DNA: TGTGCCAGCTCACTACAGGGGGGCTCTGGAAACACCATATATTTT.

This chain uses TRBV7-9 with TRBJ2-3; D gene unclear. Trimming removed 4 bases at V and 12 bases at J, with 23 bases between. The CDR3 contains 15 residues. Germline V lookup: CDR1 SEHNR, CDR2 FQNEAQ (reference sequence). For the CDR3, the DNA is TGTGCCAGCAGCTCCCTTAAGACGGGCCTGCACCGTCAGTATTTT. It yields the protein CASSSLKTGLHRQYF.

The genes are TRBV4-1 and TRBJ2-1; no clear D. The CDR3 is 15 residues long. Germline CDR1 reads MGHRA; CDR2 reads YSYEKL. The V end lost 1 base, the J end lost 2 bases, and 9 bases lay between the germline ends. In DNA, the CDR3 is TGCGCCAGCAGCCAAGGCGAGGCAGCCTACAATGAGCAGTTCTTC. It is translated as CASSQGEAAYNEQFF.

The chain combines TRBV6-6 with TRBJ1-1, with D uncertain. Per the germline V gene, CDR1 is MNHNY and CDR2 is SVGAGI (reference sequence). The CDR3 consists of 13 residues. V was trimmed by 4 bases and J by 7 bases, leaving 13 bases between them. The CDR3 bases are TGTGCCAGCAGTTTCTTGACGAGACATGAAGCTTTCTTT. Its protein is CASSFLTRHEAFF.

The J gene is TRBJ1-2, the V gene TRBV5-1, with D possibly being TRBD1 (6 bases). This CDR3 has 16 residues. Per the germline V gene, CDR1 is SGHRS and CDR2 is YFSETQ. V lost 4 bases and J lost 8, with 24 bases in between. The DNA for the CDR3 is TGCGCCAGCAGCCAAGGGGGGCGAGTGTCCGCGGGGGGCTACACCTTC. It yields the protein CASSQGGRVSAGGYTF. Variable domain in full (rest from reference TRBV5-1 and TRBJ1-2): KAGVTQTPRYLIKTRGQQVTLSCSPISGHRSVSWYQQTPGQGLQFLFEYFSETQRNKGNFPGRFSGRQFSNSRSEMNVSTLELGDSALYLCASSQGGRVSAGGYTFGSGTRLTVV.

Only one count was recorded for this clone. The chain carries TRBV11-3 and TRBJ2-5, with D maybe TRBD2 (5 bases). This CDR3 is 12 amino acids long. Between the trimmed V and J ends, which lost 8 bases and 2 bases, there was a span of 9 bases. Germline CDR1 SGHNT, CDR2 YENEEA. The chain's CDR3 is CASRGPQETQYF. The CDR3 DNA reads as TGTGCCAGCCGCGGGCCACAAGAGACCCAGTACTTC.

The chain carries TRBV7-2 and TRBJ2-3; TRBD2 is a possible D gene (5 bases). This CDR3 has 15 amino acids. CDR1 SGHTA and CDR2 FQGNSA come from the germline V gene. V dropped 0 bases and J dropped 3 bases, with 10 bases sitting between them. The CDR3: CASSLAGVKTDTQYF. The CDR3, as DNA: TGTGCCAGCAGCTTAGCGGGAGTGAAGACAGATACGCAGTATTTT.

The V gene is TRBV4-3, the J gene TRBJ2-7; D is perhaps TRBD2 (6 bases). Per germline, CDR1 LGHNA and CDR2 YSLEER. Between the trimmed V and J ends, which lost 1 base and 3 bases, there was a span of 13 bases. CDR3 size: 15 residues. CDR3 protein: CASSQVSGRSYEQYF. The DNA for the CDR3 is TGCGCCAGCAGCCAAGTTTCCGGGAGAAGCTACGAGCAGTACTTC.

This clone has just one count. The V and J genes are TRBV16 and TRBJ1-1, with D possibly matching TRBD1 (5 bases). The germline CDR1 and CDR2 sequences are KGHSY and FQNENV. V was cut by 0 bases and J by 0 bases, with 8 bases left in between. CDR3 length: 15 amino acids. CDR3 nucleotides: TGTGCCAGCAGCCAATCTGACAGTCTGAACACTGAAGCTTTCTTT. Translated: CASSQSDSLNTEAFF. Full variable domain (outside the CDR3, taken from reference TRBV16 and TRBJ1-1): GEEVAQTPKHLVRGEGQKAKLYCAPIKGHSYVFWYQQVLKNEFKFLISFQNENVFDETGMPKERFSAKCLPNSPCSLEIQATKLEDSAVYFCASSQSDSLNTEAFFGQGTRLTVV.

This clone appeared once. The chain recombines TRBV5-1 with TRBJ2-1, with 11 bases aligning to TRBD2. Germline CDR1 and CDR2: SGHRS and YFSETQ. This CDR3 comprises 15 residues. V dropped 3 bases and J dropped 7; count of bases not matched to a gene: 6. In nucleotides, the CDR3 is TGCGCCAGCAGCTACATAGCGGGAGGGTCGAATGAGCAGTTCTTC. This translates into CASSYIAGGSNEQFF. Full variable domain (outside the CDR3, taken from reference TRBV5-1 and TRBJ2-1): KAGVTQTPRYLIKTRGQQVTLSCSPISGHRSVSWYQQTPGQGLQFLFEYFSETQRNKGNFPGRFSGRQFSNSRSEMNVSTLELGDSALYLCASSYIAGGSNEQFFGPGTRLTVL.

The V and J genes are TRBV30 and TRBJ2-1; D is tentatively TRBD1 or TRBD2 (5 bases each). Germline V gene lookup returns CDR1 GTSNPN and CDR2 SVGIG (reference sequence). Trimming removed 4 bases from V and 6 bases from J, with 13 bases in between. The CDR3 is made up of 13 amino acids. DNA for the CDR3: TGTGCCTGGAAGCGAAGGGGAGTCAATGAGCAGTTCTTC. Amino acids: CAWKRRGVNEQFF.

The J gene is TRBJ1-2, the V gene TRBV18, with 7 positions matching TRBD1. Germline values: CDR1 KGHSH, CDR2 LQKENI. V gave up 5 bases and J gave up 3 bases; unmatched junction bases: 6. CDR3 length: 14 amino acids. The CDR3 coding sequence is TGTGCCAGCTCAGAAGGGACAGCGTACTATGGCTACACCTTC. This translates into CASSEGTAYYGYTF.

The CDR3 sequence is CATSRLLGEDTQYF. In DNA form, the CDR3 reads TGTGCCACCAGCAGACTACTAGGAGAGGATACGCAGTATTTT. J is TRBJ2-3 and V is TRBV15, with D possibly being TRBD2 (5 bases). The CDR3 runs to 14 residues. CDR1 and CDR2 (germline): LNHNV, YYDKDF (reference sequence). V lost 2 bases, J lost 6 bases, and 12 bases lay in between.

CDR3: CASSQTTVQDTEAFF. The CDR3, as DNA: TGTGCCAGCAGTCAGACAACAGTACAGGACACTGAAGCTTTCTTT. The chain employs TRBV6-6 and TRBJ1-1; D is possibly TRBD1 (5 bases). V lost 5 bases and J 3 bases, leaving 16 bases between the germline ends. CDR1 MNHNY and CDR2 SVGAGI come from the germline V gene (reference sequence). This CDR3 has 15 residues.

J is TRBJ2-2 and V is TRBV5-1; a weak D match, TRBD1 (6 bases). Germline V gene lookup returns CDR1 SGHRS and CDR2 YFSETQ. The CDR3 totals 16 residues. V lost 3 bases to trimming and J lost 6 bases, with 18 bases between them. The CDR3 DNA reads as TGCGCCAGCAGCTCCCTTTCCGGGACATCAGCCGGGGAGCTGTTTTTT. Its protein is CASSSLSGTSAGELFF.